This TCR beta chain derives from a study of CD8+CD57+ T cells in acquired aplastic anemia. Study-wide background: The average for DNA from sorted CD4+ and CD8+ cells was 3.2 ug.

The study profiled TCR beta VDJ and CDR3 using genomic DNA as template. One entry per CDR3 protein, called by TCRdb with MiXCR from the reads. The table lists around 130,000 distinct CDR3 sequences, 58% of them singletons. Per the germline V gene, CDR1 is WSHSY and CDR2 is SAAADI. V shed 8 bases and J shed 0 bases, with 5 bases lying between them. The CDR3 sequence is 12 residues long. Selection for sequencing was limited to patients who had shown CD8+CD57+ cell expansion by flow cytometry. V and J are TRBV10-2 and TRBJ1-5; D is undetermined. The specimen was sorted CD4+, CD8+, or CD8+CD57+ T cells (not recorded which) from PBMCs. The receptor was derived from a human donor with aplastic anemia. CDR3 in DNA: TGCGCCAGCGGGTATAGCAATCAGCCCCAGCATTTT. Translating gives CASGYSNQPQHF.